This TCR beta chain was found in a study of beta chain features in type 1 diabetes. Study outcomes and limitations: PCR might preferentially amplify shorter templates, equally in patients and controls. TCRB CDR3 length was moderately but significantly reduced in all four CD4+ subsets of Type 1 diabetes patients. Compared to healthy donors, patients appeared to have naive, central memory and Treg TCRB repertoires that were more alike.

Expressed TCRB transcripts were sequenced, since all the RNA that had been isolated was reverse transcribed. Sequencing was performed with immunoSEQ multiplex PCR; in TCRdb, only in-frame clones are kept and a portion is missing. The sample contains roughly 140,000 clones, about a tenth of which appear only once. This clone has only a few counts. The target antigen is unknown. The CDR3 length is 13 residues. Trimming removed 1 base from V and 3 bases from J, with 5 bases in between. Germline V gene data show CDR1 as SEHNR and CDR2 as FQNEAQ (reference sequence). This clonotype was obtained from a man younger than 45 with type 1 diabetes. This sequence joins TRBV7-9 and TRBJ2-3, with no clear D. The material sequenced was central memory CD4+ T cells from blood. The CDR3 is CASSLDQTDTQYF. CDR3 DNA sequence: TGTGCCAGCAGCTTAGACCAGACAGATACGCAGTATTTT.